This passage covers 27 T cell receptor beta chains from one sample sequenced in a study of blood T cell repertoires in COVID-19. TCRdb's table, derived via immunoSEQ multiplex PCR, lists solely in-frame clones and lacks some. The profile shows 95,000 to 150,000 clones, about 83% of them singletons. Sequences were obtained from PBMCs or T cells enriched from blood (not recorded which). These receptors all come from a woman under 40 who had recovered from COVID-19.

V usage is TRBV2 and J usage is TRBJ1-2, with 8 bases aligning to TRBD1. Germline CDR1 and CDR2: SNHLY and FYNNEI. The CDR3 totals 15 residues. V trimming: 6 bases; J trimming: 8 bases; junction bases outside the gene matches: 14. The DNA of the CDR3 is TGTGCCAGCAGCCCTGGCGACAGGGGCGGATGGGGCTACACCTTC. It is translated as CASSPGDRGGWGYTF. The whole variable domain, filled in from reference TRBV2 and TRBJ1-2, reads EPEVTQTPSHQVTQMGQEVILRCVPISNHLYFYWYRQILGQKVEFLVSFYNNEISEKSEIFDDQFSVERPDGSNFTLKIRSTKLEDSAMYFCASSPGDRGGWGYTFGSGTRLTVV.

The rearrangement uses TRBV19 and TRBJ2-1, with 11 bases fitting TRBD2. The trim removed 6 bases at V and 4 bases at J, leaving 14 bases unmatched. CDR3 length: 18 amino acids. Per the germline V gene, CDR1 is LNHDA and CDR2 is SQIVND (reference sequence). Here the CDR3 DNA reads TGTGCCAGTAGCCCATTGGAGGGGCTAGCGGGAGGATACAATGAGCAGTTCTTC. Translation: CASSPLEGLAGGYNEQFF.

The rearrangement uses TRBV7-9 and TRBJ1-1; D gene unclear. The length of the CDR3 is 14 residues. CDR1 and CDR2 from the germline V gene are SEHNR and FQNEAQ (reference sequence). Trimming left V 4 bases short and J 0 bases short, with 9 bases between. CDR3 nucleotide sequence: TGTGCCAGCAGCTCCTTGGGCCTGAACACTGAAGCTTTCTTT. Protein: CASSSLGLNTEAFF.

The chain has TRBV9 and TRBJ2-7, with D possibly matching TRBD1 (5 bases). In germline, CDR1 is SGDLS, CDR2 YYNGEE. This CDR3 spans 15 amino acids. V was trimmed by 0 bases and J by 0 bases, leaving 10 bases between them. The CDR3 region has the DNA TGTGCCAGCAGCGTAGGGGGCCAGGGCTCCTACGAGCAGTACTTC. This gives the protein CASSVGGQGSYEQYF.

In nucleotides, the CDR3 is TGTGCCAGCAGCCAAGATAGGAGGGGAAGTCAAGAGACCCAGTACTTC. Protein sequence: CASSQDRRGSQETQYF. The chain couples TRBV3-1 (or the pseudogene TRBV3-2) to TRBJ2-5; a possible D gene is TRBD2 (6 bases). CDR1 and CDR2 (germline): LGHDT, YNNKEL (reference sequence). There are 16 residues in the CDR3. The V end lost 0 bases, the J end lost 2 bases, and 13 bases lay between the germline ends.

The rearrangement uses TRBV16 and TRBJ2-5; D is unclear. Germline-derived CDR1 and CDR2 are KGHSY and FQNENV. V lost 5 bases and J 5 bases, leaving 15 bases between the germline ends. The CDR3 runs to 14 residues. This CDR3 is CASSLVSSRETQYF. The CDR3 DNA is TGTGCCAGCAGCTTAGTAAGTTCCCGGGAGACCCAGTACTTC.

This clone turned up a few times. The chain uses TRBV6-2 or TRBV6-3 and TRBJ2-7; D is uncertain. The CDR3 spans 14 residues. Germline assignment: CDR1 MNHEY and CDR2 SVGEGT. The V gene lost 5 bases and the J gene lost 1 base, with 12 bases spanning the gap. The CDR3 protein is CASSLLAVSYEQYF. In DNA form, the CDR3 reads TGTGCCAGCAGTCTATTAGCCGTTTCCTACGAGCAGTACTTC.

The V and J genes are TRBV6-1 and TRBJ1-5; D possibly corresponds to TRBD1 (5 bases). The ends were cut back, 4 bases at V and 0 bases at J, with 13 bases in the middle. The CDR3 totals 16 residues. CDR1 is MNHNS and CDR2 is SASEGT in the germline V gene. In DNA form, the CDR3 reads TGTGCCAGCAGTGGGCAGGGAAGGGTTAGCAATCAGCCCCAGCATTTT. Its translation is CASSGQGRVSNQPQHF.

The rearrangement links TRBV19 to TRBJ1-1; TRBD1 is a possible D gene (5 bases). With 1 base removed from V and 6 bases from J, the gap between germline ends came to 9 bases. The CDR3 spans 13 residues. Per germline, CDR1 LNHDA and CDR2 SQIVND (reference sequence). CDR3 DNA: TGTGCCAGTAGTATAGTCGGGGGTCCTGAAGCTTTCTTT. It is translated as CASSIVGGPEAFF.

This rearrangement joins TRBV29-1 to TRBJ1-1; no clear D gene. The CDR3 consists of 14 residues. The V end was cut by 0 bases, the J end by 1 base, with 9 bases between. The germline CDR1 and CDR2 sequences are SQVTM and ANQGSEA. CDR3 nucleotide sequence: TGCAGCGTTGAAGATTTCGGGAGGAACACTGAAGCTTTCTTT. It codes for CSVEDFGRNTEAFF.

CDR3 bases: TGTGCCACCCAGCCACTAGCGGAGAACACCGGGGAGCTGTTTTTT. Residues: CATQPLAENTGELFF. The chain links TRBV27 to TRBJ2-2; 8 nucleotides line up with TRBD2. Germline lookup yields CDR1 MNHEY and CDR2 SMNVEV (reference sequence). The ends lost 10 bases at V and 1 base at J; junction bases unmatched: 8. This CDR3 has 15 residues.

The CDR3 loop reads CASSTQWDRLGEQYF. As DNA, the CDR3 is TGTGCCAGCAGCACCCAGTGGGACAGGTTGGGGGAGCAGTACTTC. The chain recombines TRBV6-2 or TRBV6-3 with TRBJ2-7; 8 positions agree with TRBD1. Per germline, CDR1 MNHEY and CDR2 SVGEGT. Losses at the gene ends were 6 bases for V and 7 bases for J; bases not matched to a gene: 14. The CDR3 runs 15 residues.

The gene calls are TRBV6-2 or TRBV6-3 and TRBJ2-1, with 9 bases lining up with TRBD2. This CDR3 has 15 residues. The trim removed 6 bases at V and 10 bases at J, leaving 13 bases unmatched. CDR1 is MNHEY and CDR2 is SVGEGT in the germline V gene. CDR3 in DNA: TGTGCCAGCAGCCCAGCGGGAGGTCTCGGAGGGGAGCAGTTCTTC. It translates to CASSPAGGLGGEQFF.

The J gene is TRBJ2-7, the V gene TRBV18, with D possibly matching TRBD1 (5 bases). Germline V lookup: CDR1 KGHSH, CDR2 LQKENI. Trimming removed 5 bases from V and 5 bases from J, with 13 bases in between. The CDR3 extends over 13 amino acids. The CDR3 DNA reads TGTGCCAGCTCAAAAGGGGTTGGCGACGAGCAGTACTTC. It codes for CASSKGVGDEQYF.

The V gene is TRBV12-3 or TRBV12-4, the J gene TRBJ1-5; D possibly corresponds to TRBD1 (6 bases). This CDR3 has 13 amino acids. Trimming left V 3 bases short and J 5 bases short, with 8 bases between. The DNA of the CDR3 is TGTGCCAGCAGTTTCTCAGGGGATCAGCCCCAGCATTTT. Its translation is CASSFSGDQPQHF.

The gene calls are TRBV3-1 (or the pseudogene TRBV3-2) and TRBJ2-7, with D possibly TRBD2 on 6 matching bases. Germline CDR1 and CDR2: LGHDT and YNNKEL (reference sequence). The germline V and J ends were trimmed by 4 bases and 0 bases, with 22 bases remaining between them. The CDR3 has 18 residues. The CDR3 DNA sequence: TGTGCCAGCAGCCCTGGACGCCCGGGACTCTTGAGCTCCTACGAGCAGTACTTC. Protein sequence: CASSPGRPGLLSSYEQYF.

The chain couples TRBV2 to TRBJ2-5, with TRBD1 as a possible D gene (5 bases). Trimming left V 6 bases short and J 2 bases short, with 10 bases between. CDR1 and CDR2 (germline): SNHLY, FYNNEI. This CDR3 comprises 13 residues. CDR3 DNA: TGTGCCAGCAGACAGGCCGGGCAAGAGACCCAGTACTTC. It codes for CASRQAGQETQYF.

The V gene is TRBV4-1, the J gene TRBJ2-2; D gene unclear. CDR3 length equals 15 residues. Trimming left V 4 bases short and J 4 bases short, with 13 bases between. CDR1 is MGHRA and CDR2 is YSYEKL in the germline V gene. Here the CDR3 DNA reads TGCGCCAGCAGCCGCTTGGAGCTGGGCACCGGGGAGCTGTTTTTT. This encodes CASSRLELGTGELFF.

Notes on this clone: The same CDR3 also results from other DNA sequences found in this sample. The CDR3 spells CASSSQGAGTGELFF. DNA for the CDR3: TGTGCCAGCAGTTCCCAGGGGGCGGGCACCGGGGAGCTGTTTTTT. The chain links TRBV28 to TRBJ2-2, with 8 bases aligning to TRBD1. Germline V gene sequence: CDR1 MDHEN, CDR2 SYDVKM. This CDR3 is built from 15 residues. With 4 bases clipped from V and 4 bases from J, the junction kept 5 bases outside the gene matches.

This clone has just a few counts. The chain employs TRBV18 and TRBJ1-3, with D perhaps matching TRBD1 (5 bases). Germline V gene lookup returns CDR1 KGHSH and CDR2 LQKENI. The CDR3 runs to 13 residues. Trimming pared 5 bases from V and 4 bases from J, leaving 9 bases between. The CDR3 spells CASSGTEGNTIYF. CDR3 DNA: TGTGCCAGCTCAGGGACTGAGGGAAACACCATATATTTT.

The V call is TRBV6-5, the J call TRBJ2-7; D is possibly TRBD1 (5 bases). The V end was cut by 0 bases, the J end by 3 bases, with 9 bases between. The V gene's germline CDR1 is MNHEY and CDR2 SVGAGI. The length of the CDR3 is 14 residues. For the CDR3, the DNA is TGTGCCAGCAGTTACTCGACTCAGGGCTACGAGCAGTACTTC. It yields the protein CASSYSTQGYEQYF.

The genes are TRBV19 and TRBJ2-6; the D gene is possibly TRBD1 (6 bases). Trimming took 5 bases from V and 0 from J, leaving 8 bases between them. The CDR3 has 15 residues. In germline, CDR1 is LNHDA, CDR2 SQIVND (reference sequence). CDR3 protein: CASSPGASGANVLTF. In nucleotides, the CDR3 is TGTGCCAGTAGTCCAGGGGCCTCTGGGGCCAACGTCCTGACTTTC.

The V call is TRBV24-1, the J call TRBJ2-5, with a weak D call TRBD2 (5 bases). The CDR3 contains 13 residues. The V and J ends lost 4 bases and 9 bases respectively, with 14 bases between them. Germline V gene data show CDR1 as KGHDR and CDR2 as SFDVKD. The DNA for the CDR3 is TGTGCCACCAGTGACGGGTCTAGCCGGGCCCAGTACTTC. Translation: CATSDGSSRAQYF.

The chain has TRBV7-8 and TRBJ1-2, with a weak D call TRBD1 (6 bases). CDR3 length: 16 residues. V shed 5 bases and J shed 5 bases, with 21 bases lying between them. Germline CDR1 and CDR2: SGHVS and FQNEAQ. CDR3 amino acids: CASSAYRVPGRYGYTF. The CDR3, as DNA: TGTGCCAGCAGCGCGTACAGGGTTCCCGGGAGGTATGGCTACACCTTC.

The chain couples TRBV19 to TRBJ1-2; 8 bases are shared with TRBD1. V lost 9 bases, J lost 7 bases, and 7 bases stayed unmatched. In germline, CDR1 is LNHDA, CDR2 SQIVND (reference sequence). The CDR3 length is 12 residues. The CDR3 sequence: CASADRGVGYTF. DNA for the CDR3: TGTGCCAGCGCCGACAGGGGTGTTGGCTACACCTTC.

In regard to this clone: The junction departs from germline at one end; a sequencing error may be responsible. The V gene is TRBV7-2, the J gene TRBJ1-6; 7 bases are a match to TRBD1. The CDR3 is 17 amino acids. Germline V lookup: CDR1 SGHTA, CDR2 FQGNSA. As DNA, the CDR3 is TGTGCCAGCAGTTTAGGGGGGGCAGGGGGAAGGAATTCACCCCTCCACTTT. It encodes CASSLGGAGGRNSPLHF.

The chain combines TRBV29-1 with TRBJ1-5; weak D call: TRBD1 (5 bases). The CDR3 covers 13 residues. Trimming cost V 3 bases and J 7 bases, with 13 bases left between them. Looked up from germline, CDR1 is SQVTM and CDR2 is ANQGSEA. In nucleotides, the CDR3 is TGCAGCGTTGATATGGGGCCTGGGCAGCCCCAGCATTTT. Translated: CSVDMGPGQPQHF.